Presented here are 20 T cell receptor beta chains from one specimen sequenced in a study of regulatory T cells in long-lasting Graves disease. Time point indicated: newly diagnosed GD, antithyroid drugs for less than 3 months. Scientists built the TCR library using RNA that was extracted from PBMCs. In building TCR beta libraries, iRepertoire HTBI primers were used together with Arm-PCR of CDR3 regions. TCRdb re-analysed the multiplex PCR reads in MiXCR, keeping a single row per CDR3 protein. Among about 540,000 distinct CDR3 sequences, less than 15% were seen once, and the ten largest hold approximately 9.3%. This sample was shared with a second study, whose subject was T cells in Graves' hyperthyroidism and ophthalmopathy.

The sequenced sample was peripheral blood mononuclear cells (PBMCs), obtained at new diagnosis, from a patient treated with antithyroid drugs. The receptors stem from a man between 25 and 39 years old with Graves disease.

Remarks on this clonotype: At one boundary the junction diverges from the germline segment, which might be a read error. The V call is TRBV13, the J call TRBJ2-7, with TRBD1 matching over 8 bases. Germline loops: CDR1 PRHDT, CDR2 FYEKMQ (reference sequence). The length of the CDR3 is 13 residues. The CDR3 region is CASKGGTGDERYF. The CDR3 DNA follows: TGTGCCAGCAAAGGCGGGACAGGAGATGAGCGGTACTTC.

V usage is TRBV6-1 and J usage is TRBJ1-5; the D is unclear. V lost 1 base, J lost 6 bases, and 7 bases lay in between. This CDR3 spans 13 amino acids. Looked up from germline, CDR1 is MNHNS and CDR2 is SASEGT. In DNA, the CDR3 is TGTGCCAGCAGTGAAGTATCCGCTCAGCCCCAGCATTTT. Its translation is CASSEVSAQPQHF.

This clonotype has more than one count but fewer than ten. This chain connects TRBV5-4 to TRBJ2-7; TRBD1 matches 11 bases. V was clipped by 5 bases and J by 1 base; unmatched bases: 5. The CDR3 is 15 amino acids. Looked up from germline, CDR1 is SGHNT and CDR2 is YYREEE (reference sequence). The CDR3 is CASSVGQGASYEQYF. DNA of the CDR3: TGTGCCAGCAGTGTAGGACAGGGGGCTTCCTACGAGCAGTACTTC.

This rearrangement joins TRBV7-2 to TRBJ2-1; 11 positions agree with TRBD2. The V gene end was trimmed by 5 bases and the J gene end by 8 bases; junction bases not matched to a gene: 11. Germline V gives CDR1 SGHTA, CDR2 FQGNSA. The CDR3 has 16 residues. The CDR3 is CASSGKLAGAVDEQFF. The CDR3 DNA follows: TGTGCCAGCAGCGGTAAACTAGCGGGGGCCGTCGATGAGCAGTTCTTC.

This clonotype was detected a few times. This chain uses TRBV5-6 with TRBJ2-3, with D maybe TRBD2 (6 bases). This CDR3 has 15 residues. V was trimmed by 2 bases and J by 4 bases, leaving 14 bases between them. Germline V gives CDR1 SGHDT, CDR2 YYEEEE. The CDR3 region is CASSLPRRESDTQYF. CDR3 nucleotides: TGTGCCAGCAGCTTACCGCGTCGGGAGTCAGATACGCAGTATTTT. The full variable domain, completed using reference TRBV5-6 and TRBJ2-3, is DAGVTQSPTHLIKTRGQQVTLRCSPKSGHDTVSWYQQALGQGPQFIFQYYEEEERQRGNFPDRFSGHQFPNYSSELNVNALLLGDSALYLCASSLPRRESDTQYFGPGTRLTVL.

This clonotype was observed many times. V is TRBV6-5 and J is TRBJ2-7; D is unclear. The V and J ends lost 0 bases and 0 bases respectively, with 12 bases between them. Per germline, CDR1 MNHEY and CDR2 SVGAGI. The CDR3 has 16 residues. In DNA, the CDR3 is TGTGCCAGCAGTTACTCGACCGCGAGCCTCTCCTACGAGCAGTACTTC. Its translation: CASSYSTASLSYEQYF.

The table lists this clonotype with many counts. V and J are TRBV5-1 and TRBJ1-1; TRBD1 aligns across 10 bases. J lost 6 bases, V lost 4 bases, and 9 bases had no gene match. Germline V gives CDR1 SGHRS, CDR2 YFSETQ. The CDR3 is 15 residues long. CDR3 amino acids: CASSPGQGGFAEAFF. CDR3 DNA sequence: TGCGCCAGCAGCCCCGGACAGGGGGGGTTCGCTGAAGCTTTCTTT. Full variable domain (missing parts from reference TRBV5-1 and TRBJ1-1): KAGVTQTPRYLIKTRGQQVTLSCSPISGHRSVSWYQQTPGQGLQFLFEYFSETQRNKGNFPGRFSGRQFSNSRSEMNVSTLELGDSALYLCASSPGQGGFAEAFFGQGTRLTVV.

This clonotype was observed a handful of times. The chain has TRBV20-1 and TRBJ2-7; no firm D call. V lost 3 bases, J lost 0 bases, and 9 bases lay in between. This CDR3 is 13 amino acids long. The germline CDR1 and CDR2 sequences are DFQATT and SNEGSKA (reference sequence). This chain's CDR3 is CSASIGSSYEQYF. CDR3 DNA sequence: TGCAGTGCTAGCATTGGCTCCTCCTACGAGCAGTACTTC.

This clonotype was observed many times. The rearrangement links TRBV24-1 to TRBJ2-7; TRBD2 aligns across 10 bases. J gave up 5 bases and V 1 base, and 1 base lay outside the gene matches. The CDR3 sequence is 14 residues long. Germline V CDR1 and CDR2: KGHDR, SFDVKD. CDR3 sequence reads: CATSDFGTSDEQYF. The CDR3 DNA sequence: TGTGCCACCAGTGATTTCGGGACTAGCGACGAGCAGTACTTC.

This clonotype was observed at least ten times. The chain employs TRBV3-1 and TRBJ1-3; D unclear. There are 13 residues in the CDR3. Trimming took 5 bases from V and 0 from J, leaving 5 bases between them. Germline lookup yields CDR1 LGHDT and CDR2 YNNKEL (reference sequence). In DNA form, the CDR3 reads TGTGCCAGCAGCAGCGACTCTGGAAACACCATATATTTT. The encoded protein is CASSSDSGNTIYF. Drawing the rest from reference TRBV3-1 and TRBJ1-3, the complete variable domain is DTAVSQTPKYLVTQMGNDKSIKCEQNLGHDTMYWYKQDSKKFLKIMFSYNNKELIINETVPNRFSPKSPDKAHLNLHINSLELGDSAVYFCASSSDSGNTIYFGEGSWLTVV.

This clonotype showed up many times. The J gene is TRBJ2-5, the V gene TRBV12-3 or TRBV12-4; no definite D call. There are 13 residues in the CDR3. The V gene lost 5 bases and the J gene lost 1 base, with 8 bases spanning the gap. The CDR3 DNA reads TGTGCCAGCAGTCAGACATCCCAAGAGACCCAGTACTTC. Protein: CASSQTSQETQYF.

This clonotype was observed at least ten times. The chain combines TRBV11-2 with TRBJ2-7; tentative D call: TRBD2 (6 bases). The V end was cut by 1 base, the J end by 3 bases, with 13 bases between. CDR1 is SGHAT, CDR2 FQNNGV, per germline. This CDR3 is 15 amino acids long. CDR3 coding DNA: TGTGCCAGCAGCTTAGGGAGGGGCCCAGGCTACGAGCAGTACTTC. Translated: CASSLGRGPGYEQYF. Filled out from reference TRBV11-2 and TRBJ2-7, the complete variable domain reads EAGVAQSPRYKIIEKRQSVAFWCNPISGHATLYWYQQILGQGPKLLIQFQNNGVVDDSQLPKDRFSAERLKGVDSTLKIQPAKLEDSAVYLCASSLGRGPGYEQYFGPGTRLTVT.

The chain recombines TRBV4-1 with TRBJ2-7; tentatively, D is TRBD2 (5 bases). Deletions cut 0 bases from V and 3 bases from J, with 12 bases between. This CDR3 is 15 amino acids long. The germline CDR1 and CDR2 sequences are MGHRA and YSYEKL. CDR3 amino acids: CASSQDPSSFYEQYF. CDR3 DNA: TGCGCCAGCAGCCAAGATCCCTCTAGCTTCTACGAGCAGTACTTC.

This clonotype was detected ten times or more. This chain joins TRBV20-1 and TRBJ2-1; 9 nucleotides match TRBD2. Trimming removed 3 bases from V and 0 bases from J; junction bases left unmatched: 9. The CDR3 has 17 amino acids. Germline loops: CDR1 DFQATT, CDR2 SNEGSKA (reference sequence). CDR3 residues: CSASDPYSGSSYNEQFF. The CDR3 DNA reads as TGCAGTGCTAGTGACCCTTATAGCGGGAGCTCCTACAATGAGCAGTTCTTC.

This clonotype was recorded many times. One end of the junction does not line up with germline, which may come from a read error. J is TRBJ1-5 and V is TRBV5-1; D perhaps matches TRBD1 (6 bases). Germline loops: CDR1 SGHRS, CDR2 YFSETQ. This CDR3 has 14 residues. CDR3 in DNA: TGTGCCAGCAGCTTAGAAGGGGGAAACCAGCCCCAGCATTTT. This codes for CASSLEGGNQPQHF. Drawing the rest from reference TRBV5-1 and TRBJ1-5, the complete variable domain is KAGVTQTPRYLIKTRGQQVTLSCSPISGHRSVSWYQQTPGQGLQFLFEYFSETQRNKGNFPGRFSGRQFSNSRSEMNVSTLELGDSALYLCASSLEGGNQPQHFGDGTRLSIL.

This chain connects TRBV7-9 to TRBJ1-5, with D maybe TRBD1 (5 bases). This CDR3 spans 18 amino acids. Trimming left V 0 bases short and J 4 bases short, with 19 bases between. Germline V lookup: CDR1 SEHNR, CDR2 FQNEAQ (reference sequence). CDR3 sequence reads: CASSLAWSTGGGNQPQHF. CDR3 sequence (DNA): TGTGCCAGCAGCTTAGCTTGGAGTACAGGAGGCGGGAATCAGCCCCAGCATTTT.

This clonotype appeared many times. This chain connects TRBV24-1 to TRBJ1-1; weak D call: TRBD1 (5 bases). The ends were cut back, 3 bases at V and 1 base at J, with 5 bases in the middle. CDR1 is KGHDR and CDR2 is SFDVKD in the germline V gene. This CDR3 spans 13 amino acids. CDR3 in amino acids: CATSDGGNTEAFF. The DNA of the CDR3 is TGTGCCACCAGTGATGGGGGGAACACTGAAGCTTTCTTT.

This clonotype was counted ten times or more. V and J are TRBV11-3 and TRBJ2-1, with D perhaps matching TRBD1 or TRBD2 (5 bases each). Germline lookup yields CDR1 SGHNT and CDR2 YENEEA. The CDR3 runs 15 residues. The germline V and J ends were trimmed by 5 bases and 3 bases, with 14 bases remaining between them. CDR3 sequence reads: CASSPQGGFYNEQFF. CDR3 bases: TGTGCCAGCAGCCCGCAGGGCGGGTTCTACAATGAGCAGTTCTTC.

This clonotype was seen a few times. The chain recombines TRBV18 with TRBJ2-7; the D is unclear. V was shortened by 6 bases and J by 0 bases, with 12 bases between the two germline ends. Per the germline V gene, CDR1 is KGHSH and CDR2 is LQKENI. This CDR3 spans 14 amino acids. CDR3 coding DNA: TGTGCCAGCTCCGAGCCCATTAGCTCCTACGAGCAGTACTTC. It yields the protein CASSEPISSYEQYF.

In DNA, the CDR3 is TGTGCCAGCAGCAGGACTAGCGACGGCCATAATGAAAAACTGTTTTTT. It specifies CASSRTSDGHNEKLFF. J is TRBJ1-4 and V is TRBV7-6; D not resolved. The germline V gene has CDR1 SGHVS and CDR2 FNYEAQ. V was trimmed by 5 bases and J by 4 bases, leaving 17 bases between them. The CDR3 is 16 amino acids.